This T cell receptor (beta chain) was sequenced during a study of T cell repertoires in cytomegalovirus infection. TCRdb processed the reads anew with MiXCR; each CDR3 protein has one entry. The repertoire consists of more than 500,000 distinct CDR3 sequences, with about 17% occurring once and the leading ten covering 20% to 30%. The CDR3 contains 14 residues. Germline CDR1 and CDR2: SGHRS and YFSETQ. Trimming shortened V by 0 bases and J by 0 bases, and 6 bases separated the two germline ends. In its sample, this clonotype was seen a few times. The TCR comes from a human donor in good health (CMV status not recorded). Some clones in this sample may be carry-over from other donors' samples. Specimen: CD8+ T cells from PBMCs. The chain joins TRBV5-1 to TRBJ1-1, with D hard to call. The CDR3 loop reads CASSLAQVNTEAFF. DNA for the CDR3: TGCGCCAGCAGCTTGGCTCAGGTGAACACTGAAGCTTTCTTT.